One sample yielded the 30 T cell receptor beta chains listed below, sequenced in a study of identical twins. TCRdb reanalysed the 5' RACE reads using MiXCR and keeps one entry per CDR3 protein. The data contain around 470,000 distinct CDR3 sequences, 12% to 15% of them singletons. The same sample was also used in a study of yellow fever vaccine responses in identical twins.

Source material: CD4+ T cells sorted from blood. All receptors come from a woman aged 18-35 years in good health.

A few counts support this clonotype. The V gene is TRBV20-1, the J gene TRBJ2-1; D remains unclear. V gave up 5 bases and J gave up 3 bases, with 11 bases separating them. The CDR3 runs to 13 residues. Germline CDR1 reads DFQATT; CDR2 reads SNEGSKA (reference sequence). The CDR3 coding sequence is TGCAGTGCTGACGGATCGGGCTACAATGAGCAGTTCTTC. It encodes CSADGSGYNEQFF.

The chain has TRBV6-5 and TRBJ2-1, with 8 nucleotides matching TRBD2. Trimming took 3 bases from V and 5 from J; bases not matched to a gene: 3. The CDR3 is made up of 14 amino acids. CDR1 and CDR2 from the germline V gene are MNHEY and SVGAGI. CDR3 nucleotide sequence: TGTGCCAGCAGTTATTGGCGGGGGGACAATGAGCAGTTCTTC. As protein: CASSYWRGDNEQFF.

This chain links TRBV6-2 or TRBV6-3 with TRBJ1-5; possibly TRBD1 for D (5 bases). The germline CDR1 and CDR2 sequences are MNHEY and SVGEGT. The V end was cut by 5 bases, the J end by 5 bases, with 13 bases between. The CDR3 contains 14 residues. The CDR3 nucleotides are TGTGCCAGCAGTGCACTTTCGGGGGATCAGCCCCAGCATTTT. It encodes CASSALSGDQPQHF.

This clonotype was counted between two and nine times. The J gene is TRBJ1-1, the V gene TRBV27; 9 bases fit TRBD1. With 4 bases clipped from V and 5 bases from J, the junction kept 2 bases outside the gene matches. Germline-derived CDR1 and CDR2 are MNHEY and SMNVEV (reference sequence). This CDR3 is built from 13 residues. This chain's CDR3 is CASSSDRGTEAFF. CDR3 bases: TGTGCCAGCAGTTCGGACAGGGGTACTGAAGCTTTCTTT.

This clonotype was observed a handful of times. The chain carries TRBV28 and TRBJ2-3; 10 bases match TRBD2. CDR1 is MDHEN and CDR2 is SYDVKM in the germline V gene. The CDR3 is 19 amino acids. Losses at the gene ends were 0 bases for V and 2 bases for J; bases not matched to a gene: 11. CDR3 nucleotides: TGTGCCAGCAGTTTATGGGGGCCTGGGACTAGCGTTTCCACAGATACGCAGTATTTT. It translates to CASSLWGPGTSVSTDTQYF.

Ten or more counts support this clonotype. CDR3 DNA sequence: TGTGCCAGCAGCTCCGGGGCAGAACAGGGGGGTTTCTTGAACAATGAGCAGTTCTTC. As protein: CASSSGAEQGGFLNNEQFF. This sequence joins TRBV11-2 and TRBJ2-1, with 8 positions matching TRBD1. J was trimmed by 5 bases and V by 4 bases; bases with no gene match: 19. The CDR3 is 19 residues long. Germline CDR1 reads SGHAT; CDR2 reads FQNNGV.

This clonotype was detected many times. The chain employs TRBV5-1 and TRBJ2-5; the D is unclear. Germline V lookup: CDR1 SGHRS, CDR2 YFSETQ. V was cut by 1 base and J by 2 bases, with 9 bases left in between. CDR3 length equals 14 residues. CDR3 DNA sequence: TGCGCCAGCAGCTTGTTCGGGCAGCAAGAGACCCAGTACTTC. Its translation: CASSLFGQQETQYF.

The genes are TRBV5-6 and TRBJ1-2; 7 bases align to TRBD1. The ends lost 0 bases at V and 7 bases at J; junction bases unmatched: 15. CDR3 length equals 17 residues. Looked up from germline, CDR1 is SGHDT and CDR2 is YYEEEE. The CDR3, as DNA: TGTGCCAGCAGCTTGGCGGACAGGCCCACCCCCCGGCCTGGCTACACCTTC. Protein sequence: CASSLADRPTPRPGYTF.

The rearrangement uses TRBV7-2 and TRBJ2-3; D may be TRBD2 (5 bases). Germline values: CDR1 SGHTA, CDR2 FQGNSA. V shed 0 bases and J shed 10 bases, with 11 bases lying between them. This CDR3 comprises 13 residues. In nucleotides, the CDR3 is TGTGCCAGCAGCTTAGCGCCCGGGGATTCGCAGTATTTT. This sequence encodes CASSLAPGDSQYF.

The V gene is TRBV21-1, the J gene TRBJ2-3; TRBD2, as called in the table, went unchecked against the DNA. TRBV21-1 is described as a pseudogene. The CDR3 length is 19 residues. The CDR3 DNA is TGTGCCAGCAGCACCCTCTCGGCGGCTAGCGGGGGGGCAGGAGATACGCAGTATTTT. Its protein product is CASSTLSAASGGAGDTQYF.

The genes are TRBV28 and TRBJ2-3; possibly TRBD2 for D (5 bases). The V gene's germline CDR1 is MDHEN and CDR2 SYDVKM. The CDR3 loop spans 16 amino acids. V gave up 1 base and J gave up 2 bases, with 13 bases separating them. This CDR3 reads CASSLFFAGSTDTQYF. DNA for the CDR3: TGTGCCAGCAGTTTATTCTTTGCGGGCTCCACAGATACGCAGTATTTT.

This chain joins TRBV4-3 and TRBJ2-2; 7 nucleotides line up with TRBD1. V was pared by 4 bases and J by 3 bases, with 11 bases of the junction left unmatched. The CDR3 totals 17 residues. CDR1 is LGHNA and CDR2 is YSLEER in the germline V gene. In nucleotides, the CDR3 is TGCGCCAGCAGCCCTATGCTGACAGGGTCGCACACCGGGGAGCTGTTTTTT. Translated, it gives CASSPMLTGSHTGELFF.

The chain couples TRBV2 to TRBJ2-6; D gene unclear. From germline, CDR1 is SNHLY and CDR2 FYNNEI. Trimming left V 6 bases short and J 4 bases short, with 7 bases between. The CDR3 consists of 13 residues. The CDR3 DNA follows: TGTGCCAGCAGGGTCCGGGGGGCCAACGTCCTGACTTTC. Translation: CASRVRGANVLTF.

This clonotype has a handful of counts. The chain recombines TRBV28 with TRBJ2-3; TRBD2 aligns across 8 bases. The CDR3 consists of 15 residues. Trimming cost V 7 bases and J 3 bases; bases outside gene matches: 9. Germline CDR1 is MDHEN and CDR2 is SYDVKM. CDR3 coding DNA: TGTGCCAGCACCTGGGGCGGGAGGCGAACAGATACGCAGTATTTT. This translates into CASTWGGRRTDTQYF.

This clonotype showed up many times. J is TRBJ2-7 and V is TRBV12-3 or TRBV12-4; TRBD2 matches 10 bases. Losses at the gene ends were 3 bases for V and 2 bases for J; bases not matched to a gene: 4. The CDR3 spans 15 residues. CDR3 DNA: TGTGCCAGCAGTTTTGAGCGGGGGGGGCCCTACGAGCAGTACTTC. Its translation is CASSFERGGPYEQYF.

The gene calls are TRBV7-8 and TRBJ2-2; TRBD2 matches 10 bases. The junction had 16 bases not matched to a gene; V was cut back by 5 bases and J by 4 bases. CDR1 and CDR2 from the germline V gene are SGHVS and FQNEAQ. The CDR3 runs to 19 residues. This chain's CDR3 is CASSQPAGASGGSTGELFF. The CDR3 DNA reads as TGTGCCAGCAGCCAGCCTGCCGGGGCTAGCGGGGGTAGCACCGGGGAGCTGTTTTTT.

This clonotype was detected a few times. This chain connects TRBV12-3 or TRBV12-4 to TRBJ1-5, with a weak D call TRBD1 (5 bases). This CDR3 has 15 residues. Trimming cost V 2 bases and J 7 bases, with 15 bases left between them. CDR3 coding DNA: TGTGCCAGCAGTTTAACTAGGAGGGACGGGCAGCCCCAGCATTTT. Amino acid sequence: CASSLTRRDGQPQHF.

The chain joins TRBV29-1 to TRBJ2-5, with a tentative D call TRBD1 (6 bases). Germline V gene lookup returns CDR1 SQVTM and CDR2 ANQGSEA. This CDR3 is 14 amino acids long. Trimming took 3 bases from V and 3 from J, leaving 14 bases between them. The CDR3 nucleotides read TGCAGCGTTGAGAGCCCAGGGGTGGAAGAGACCCAGTACTTC. It codes for CSVESPGVEETQYF.

J is TRBJ2-1 and V is TRBV7-9; maybe TRBD2 (7 bases). CDR3 length equals 14 residues. V was pared by 0 bases and J by 10 bases, with 13 bases between. The germline V gene has CDR1 SEHNR and CDR2 FQNEAQ (reference sequence). The CDR3 here is CASSLAGGRDEQFF. The CDR3 nucleotides are TGTGCCAGCAGCTTAGCGGGGGGGCGTGACGAGCAGTTCTTC.

This clonotype occurred many times. The rearrangement joins TRBV20-1 to TRBJ2-5; 8 nucleotides line up with TRBD1. The V gene end was trimmed by 1 base and the J gene end by 2 bases; junction bases not matched to a gene: 0. The germline gives CDR1 DFQATT, CDR2 SNEGSKA (reference sequence). The CDR3 is 13 amino acids. CDR3 sequence reads: CSARGQGQETQYF. The CDR3 DNA reads as TGCAGTGCTAGAGGACAGGGGCAAGAGACCCAGTACTTC.

In its sample, this clonotype was seen many times. The chain has TRBV4-3 and TRBJ1-2, with TRBD1 matching 8 bases. The junction had 5 bases not matched to a gene; V was cut back by 3 bases and J by 2 bases. Germline CDR1 LGHNA, CDR2 YSLEER. This CDR3 comprises 15 residues. In nucleotides, the CDR3 is TGCGCCAGCAGCCATCGGACAGGGATCAACTATGGCTACACCTTC. Its translation is CASSHRTGINYGYTF.

This clonotype was observed a few times. V is TRBV7-2 and J is TRBJ2-7; D not resolved. This CDR3 comprises 14 residues. V was shortened by 1 base and J by 5 bases, with 12 bases between the two germline ends. Germline lookup yields CDR1 SGHTA and CDR2 FQGNSA. The CDR3 DNA sequence: TGTGCCAGCAGCTTAGTGATGCGGAGCCACGAGCAGTACTTC. It encodes CASSLVMRSHEQYF.

This clonotype appeared a few times. The J gene is TRBJ2-3, the V gene TRBV7-2, with D hard to call. V was shortened by 1 base and J by 7 bases, with 15 bases between the two germline ends. Germline CDR1 and CDR2: SGHTA and FQGNSA. The CDR3 covers 15 residues. The CDR3 sequence: CASSLEPPELNTQYF. The CDR3 bases are TGTGCCAGCAGCTTAGAGCCGCCGGAGTTAAATACGCAGTATTTT.

The chain employs TRBV20-1 and TRBJ2-1; D might be TRBD2 (5 bases). The V end was cut by 2 bases, the J end by 2 bases, with 10 bases between. The germline V gene encodes CDR1 DFQATT and CDR2 SNEGSKA (reference sequence). The length of the CDR3 is 14 residues. This chain's CDR3 is CSARSGATYNEQFF. CDR3 coding DNA: TGCAGTGCTAGAAGCGGAGCAACCTACAATGAGCAGTTCTTC.

This clonotype was seen a handful of times. The V and J genes are TRBV20-1 and TRBJ2-1; D call uncertain. The germline CDR1 and CDR2 sequences are DFQATT and SNEGSKA (reference sequence). With 0 bases removed from V and 3 bases from J, the gap between germline ends came to 3 bases. The CDR3 has 12 amino acids. The CDR3 bases are TGCAGTGCTAGAGAGCGCTACAATGAGCAGTTCTTC. It specifies CSARERYNEQFF.

There are a few counts of this clonotype. The chain joins TRBV10-3 to TRBJ1-1; perhaps TRBD1 as D (5 bases). V gave up 3 bases and J gave up 1 base, with 15 bases separating them. The CDR3 is 16 amino acids. CDR1 and CDR2 (germline): ENHRY, SYGVKD. CDR3 amino acids: CAISDPGEFRNTEAFF. CDR3 sequence (DNA): TGTGCCATCAGTGATCCGGGGGAATTTAGGAACACTGAAGCTTTCTTT.

This clonotype was counted only a few times. V and J are TRBV10-3 and TRBJ2-2, with 14 bases identical to TRBD2. The junction had 8 bases not matched to a gene; V was cut back by 6 bases and J by 5 bases. CDR3 length: 17 residues. CDR1 is ENHRY and CDR2 is SYGVKD in the germline V gene. CDR3 in amino acids: CAISPGGLAGVTGELFF. The CDR3 DNA sequence: TGTGCCATCAGCCCGGGGGGACTAGCGGGAGTTACCGGGGAGCTGTTTTTT.

V and J are TRBV10-3 and TRBJ1-2, with D tentatively TRBD1 (6 bases). The V gene's germline CDR1 is ENHRY and CDR2 SYGVKD. The CDR3 sequence is 16 residues long. V dropped 7 bases and J dropped 4 bases, with 22 bases sitting between them. In DNA, the CDR3 is TGTGCCATCAATAACCTTGGGACAAGAGGGGGCTATGGCTACACCTTC. Translation: CAINNLGTRGGYGYTF.

This clonotype has only a few counts. The chain uses TRBV14 and TRBJ2-1; D is perhaps TRBD1 (6 bases). Germline CDR1 reads SGHDN; CDR2 reads FVKESK. The CDR3 contains 16 residues. The V end was cut by 0 bases, the J end by 4 bases, with 13 bases between. This CDR3 is CASSQDLGQKYNEQFF. CDR3 in DNA: TGTGCCAGCAGCCAAGATCTAGGACAGAAGTACAATGAGCAGTTCTTC.

This clonotype was picked up a small number of times. V and J are TRBV6-6 and TRBJ2-2; D is uncertain. CDR1 and CDR2 from the germline V gene are MNHNY and SVGAGI (reference sequence). The CDR3 has 12 residues. The V end lost 2 bases, the J end lost 6 bases, and 4 bases lay between the germline ends. The CDR3 DNA reads TGTGCCAGCAGTTACCCCTCCGGGGAGCTGTTTTTT. Its protein product is CASSYPSGELFF.